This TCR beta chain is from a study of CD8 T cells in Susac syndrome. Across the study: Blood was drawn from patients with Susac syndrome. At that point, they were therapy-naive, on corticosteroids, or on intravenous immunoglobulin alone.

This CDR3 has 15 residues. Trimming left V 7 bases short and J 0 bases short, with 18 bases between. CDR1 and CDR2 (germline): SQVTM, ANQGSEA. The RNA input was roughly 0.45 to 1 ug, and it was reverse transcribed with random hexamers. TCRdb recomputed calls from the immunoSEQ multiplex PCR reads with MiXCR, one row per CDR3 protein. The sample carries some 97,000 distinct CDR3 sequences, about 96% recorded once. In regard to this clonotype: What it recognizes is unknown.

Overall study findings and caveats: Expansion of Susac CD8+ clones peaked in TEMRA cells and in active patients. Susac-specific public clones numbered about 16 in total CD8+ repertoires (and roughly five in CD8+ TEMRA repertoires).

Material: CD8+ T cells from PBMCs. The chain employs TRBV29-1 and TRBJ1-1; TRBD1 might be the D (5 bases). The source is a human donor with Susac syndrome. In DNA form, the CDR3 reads TGCAGCGCACTAAGGGGCAGATCCATGAACACTGAAGCTTTCTTT. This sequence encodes CSALRGRSMNTEAFF.